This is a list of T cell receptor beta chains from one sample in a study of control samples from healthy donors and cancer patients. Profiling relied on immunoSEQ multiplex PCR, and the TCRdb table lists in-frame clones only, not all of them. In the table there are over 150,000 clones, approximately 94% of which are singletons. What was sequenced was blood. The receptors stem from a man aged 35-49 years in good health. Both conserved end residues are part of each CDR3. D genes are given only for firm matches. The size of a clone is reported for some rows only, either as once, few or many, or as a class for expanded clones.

CASQTENQPQHF,TGTGCCAGTCAGACTGAAAATCAGCCCCAGCATTTT,.,TRBV11-2,TRBJ1-5,.
CASSGTLNTEAFF,TGCGCCAGCAGCGGAACTTTGAACACTGAAGCTTTCTTT,.,TRBV5-1,TRBJ1-1,.
CAGNRDTNGELFF,TGTGCCGGTAACCGGGACACCAACGGGGAGCTGTTTTTT,.,TRBV2,TRBJ2-2,.
CASSWIRGRGNGYTF,TGCGCCAGCAGCTGGATCAGGGGGCGAGGCAATGGCTACACCTTC,.,TRBV5-1,TRBJ1-2,TRBD1
CATSDKGQAYSNQPQHF,TGTGCCACCAGTGACAAGGGACAGGCTTATAGCAATCAGCCCCAGCATTTT,.,TRBV24-1,TRBJ1-5,TRBD1
CASSAGTGLTDTQYF,TGTGCCAGCAGCGCCGGGACAGGGTTGACAGATACGCAGTATTTT,.,TRBV9,TRBJ2-3,TRBD1
CASSNPGTPNYGYTF,TGTGCCAGCAGCAACCCGGGGACCCCTAACTATGGCTACACCTTC,.,TRBV21-1,TRBJ1-2,.
CASSITGSHEQYF,TGTGCCAGCTCCATAACAGGGTCACACGAGCAGTACTTC,.,TRBV27,TRBJ2-7,.
CASTYPPTF,TGTGCCAGCACTTACCCCCCTACCTTC,.,TRBV6-6,TRBJ1-2,.
CASSPDPDRGRFF,TGTGCCAGCTCACCAGATCCGGACAGGGGGCGCTTCTTC,.,TRBV18,TRBJ2-1,TRBD1
CASSLYSGLGTDTQYF,TGTGCCAGCAGCTTGTATAGCGGGCTAGGGACAGATACGCAGTATTTT,.,TRBV11-2,TRBJ2-3,TRBD2
CASSAHLGTGESAGNTIYF,TGTGCCAGCAGCGCCCACTTAGGGACAGGGGAATCGGCTGGAAACACCATATATTTT,.,TRBV9,TRBJ1-3,TRBD1
CASFRQKYSPLHF,TGTGCCAGCTTTAGACAGAAATATTCACCCCTCCACTTT,once,TRBV28,TRBJ1-6,.
CASSFTTGQGWDEQFF,TGTGCCAGCAGCTTCACCACGGGACAGGGGTGGGATGAGCAGTTCTTC,.,TRBV5-4,TRBJ2-1,TRBD1
CASSPGRRGRLYEQYF,TGTGCCAGCAGCCCCGGTAGAAGGGGGCGCCTTTACGAGCAGTACTTC,once,TRBV7-8,TRBJ2-7,TRBD1
CSVDRRAPNYGYTF,TGCAGCGTTGACAGGAGGGCTCCTAACTATGGCTACACCTTC,once,TRBV29-1,TRBJ1-2,.
CASSVYRNYGYTF,TGTGCCAGCAGCGTTTACAGAAACTATGGCTACACCTTC,.,TRBV9,TRBJ1-2,.
CASSLGLAGALRYF,TGTGCCAGCAGCTTAGGACTAGCGGGGGCCCTCAGGTATTTT,.,TRBV11-2,TRBJ2-3,TRBD2
CASSVALTTEAFF,TGTGCCAGCAGCGTAGCCCTCACGACTGAAGCTTTCTTT,.,TRBV9,TRBJ1-1,.
CASSLSWGAGANVLTF,TGTGCCAGCAGCTTAAGTTGGGGGGCTGGGGCCAACGTCCTGACTTTC,.,TRBV7-9,TRBJ2-6,.
CASTSGQNYGYTF,TGTGCCAGCACATCCGGACAGAACTATGGCTACACCTTC,.,TRBV9,TRBJ1-2,.
CASSFQGTNTEAFF,TGTGCCAGCAGCTTTCAGGGGACGAACACTGAAGCTTTCTTT,.,TRBV7-2,TRBJ1-1,.
CASSLTGRVEQFF,TGTGCCAGCAGCTTAACGGGGAGGGTTGAGCAGTTCTTC,.,TRBV7-3,TRBJ2-1,TRBD2
CASSSPGASGNTIYF,TGTGCCAGCAGCTCCCCCGGGGCATCTGGAAACACCATATATTTT,few,TRBV7-2,TRBJ1-3,.
CASSPNSYEQYF,TGTGCCAGCTCACCGAACAGCTACGAGCAGTACTTC,.,TRBV18,TRBJ2-7,.
CASRAPGRREQPQHF,TGTGCCAGCAGGGCACCGGGACGGCGGGAGCAGCCCCAGCATTTT,.,TRBV2,TRBJ1-5,.
CASGGGGRVNEKLFF,TGTGCCAGCGGAGGCGGTGGACGGGTTAATGAAAAACTGTTTTTT,.,TRBV7-9,TRBJ1-4,.
CASSLGQRGAGTGNTEAFF,TGTGCCAGCAGCTTAGGGCAAAGGGGGGCCGGGACAGGAAACACTGAAGCTTTCTTT,.,TRBV7-8,TRBJ1-1,TRBD1
CASTQGASSLHF,TGTGCCAGCACACAGGGGGCGTCATCCCTCCACTTT,.,TRBV3-1/TRBV3-2,TRBJ1-6,TRBD1
CASSTRGVFQGVYDSPLHF,TGTGCCAGCAGTACTAGGGGGGTTTTCCAGGGAGTATATGATTCACCCCTCCACTTT,.,TRBV28,TRBJ1-6,.
CASSVTGGGRDTQYF,TGTGCCAGCAGCGTGACAGGGGGGGGTCGGGATACGCAGTATTTT,.,TRBV5-4,TRBJ2-3,TRBD1
CATSDSGTGVTGELFF,TGTGCCACCAGTGATTCTGGGACAGGGGTCACCGGGGAGCTGTTTTTT,.,TRBV24-1,TRBJ2-2,TRBD1
CASSPGSYGYTF,TGTGCCAGCAGCCCCGGGTCTTATGGCTACACCTTC,.,TRBV6-2/TRBV6-3,TRBJ1-2,.
CASSISGGSYNEQFF,TGCGCCAGCAGCATTAGCGGGGGGTCTTACAATGAGCAGTTCTTC,.,TRBV5-1,TRBJ2-1,TRBD2
CASSPSLPGNSPLHF,TGTGCCAGCTCACCATCGTTGCCAGGGAATTCACCCCTCCACTTT,.,TRBV18,TRBJ1-6,.
CASSEVSGGTQYF,TGTGCCAGCAGTGAAGTAAGCGGAGGGACCCAGTACTTC,.,TRBV6-1,TRBJ2-5,.
CASSLGTTEAFF,TGCGCCAGCAGCTTGGGGACCACTGAAGCTTTCTTT,.,TRBV5-1,TRBJ1-1,.
CASSDYSGSGSYEQYF,TGTGCCAGCAGCGACTACTCAGGGTCAGGCTCCTACGAGCAGTACTTC,.,TRBV5-8,TRBJ2-7,.
CASRYRGNQPQHF,TGTGCCAGCAGGTATAGGGGCAATCAGCCCCAGCATTTT,.,TRBV27,TRBJ1-5,.
CASSIGLPVTGELFF,TGTGCCAGTAGTATAGGATTGCCAGTCACCGGGGAGCTGTTTTTT,.,TRBV19,TRBJ2-2,.
CASSMGVWGEQYF,TGTGCCAGTAGTATGGGAGTTTGGGGCGAGCAGTACTTC,.,TRBV19,TRBJ2-7,.
CASSQGASMGNSPLHF,TGTGCCAGCAGCCAAGGAGCCTCTATGGGAAATTCACCCCTCCACTTT,few,TRBV9,TRBJ1-6,.
CASTGDRGGGQPQHF,TGTGCCAGTACCGGGGACAGGGGAGGGGGTCAGCCCCAGCATTTT,.,TRBV19,TRBJ1-5,TRBD1
CASSQVSGGKNIQYF,TGTGCCAGCAGCCAAGTGTCAGGCGGAAAAAACATTCAGTACTTC,.,TRBV14,TRBJ2-4,.
CASSKPGPGGYTF,TGTGCCAGCAGCAAACCTGGACCGGGTGGCTACACCTTC,.,TRBV27,TRBJ1-2,.